A single T cell receptor beta chain is shown here with its context. This sample was taken from a study of blood T cell repertoires in COVID-19. TCRdb's copy holds only in-frame clones and misses some; the assay was immunoSEQ multiplex PCR. Of 300,000 to 400,000 clones in the sample, 87% were seen once. The CDR3 is 12 amino acids. The V gene's germline CDR1 is MNHEY and CDR2 SVGAGI. Trimming took 8 bases from V and 2 from J, leaving 9 bases between them. Sequenced: peripheral blood. V and J are TRBV6-5 and TRBJ1-1, with unresolved D. This clonotype was sampled from a man aged 30 to 39 with COVID-19, enrolled during active disease. CDR3 protein: CASCWPNTEAFF. CDR3 DNA sequence: TGTGCCAGCTGTTGGCCAAACACTGAAGCTTTCTTT.